Presented here are 21 T cell receptor beta chains from one specimen sequenced in a study of T cell repertoires in cytomegalovirus infection. TCRdb reanalysed the reads using MiXCR and keeps one entry per CDR3 protein. The data hold some 400,000 distinct CDR3 sequences, with roughly 30% observed a single time. Sequenced: PBMCs. The origin of the receptors is a human donor in good health (CMV status not recorded). Some clones in this sample may be carry-over from other donors' samples.

This clonotype was counted at least ten times. V gene TRBV7-8 combines with J gene TRBJ1-6; the D gene is possibly TRBD1 (6 bases). The CDR3 has 17 residues. The ends were cut back, 1 base at V and 10 bases at J, with 20 bases in the middle. Germline values: CDR1 SGHVS, CDR2 FQNEAQ. The CDR3 bases are TGTGCCAGCAGCTTAGAGCCGTCACAGGGCGTTGAATCACCCCTCCACTTT. This translates into CASSLEPSQGVESPLHF. Based on the CDR3 plus reference TRBV7-8 and TRBJ1-6, the full variable domain is GAGVSQSPRYKVAKRGQDVALRCDPISGHVSLFWYQQALGQGPEFLTYFQNEAQLDKSGLPSDRFFAERPEGSVSTLKIQRTQQEDSAVYLCASSLEPSQGVESPLHFGNGTRLTVT.

V is TRBV19 and J is TRBJ1-1; D is ambiguous. The CDR3 is 12 residues long. Germline lookup yields CDR1 LNHDA and CDR2 SQIVND (reference sequence). Trimming took 7 bases from V and 1 from J, leaving 7 bases between them. In DNA, the CDR3 is TGTGCCAGTACAGTCGGGAACACTGAAGCTTTCTTT. Its protein is CASTVGNTEAFF.

This sequence joins TRBV27 and TRBJ1-1; no definite D call. Trimming stripped 7 bases from V and 6 bases from J, with 9 bases between. There are 11 residues in the CDR3. Germline lookup yields CDR1 MNHEY and CDR2 SMNVEV (reference sequence). The CDR3 sequence is CASNFGAEAFF. The DNA of the CDR3 is TGTGCCAGCAATTTCGGGGCTGAAGCTTTCTTT.

The rearrangement links TRBV11-2 to TRBJ2-5; possible D gene TRBD1, 6 bases. Germline V lookup: CDR1 SGHAT, CDR2 FQNNGV. The CDR3 has 15 residues. Between the trimmed V and J ends, which lost 7 bases and 2 bases, there was a span of 17 bases. CDR3 region: CASIFLGAPQETQYF. CDR3 nucleotide sequence: TGTGCCAGCATCTTTTTGGGGGCGCCACAAGAGACCCAGTACTTC.

The chain combines TRBV5-5 with TRBJ1-1; D is possibly TRBD1 (5 bases). The CDR3 is made up of 16 amino acids. Germline V gene lookup returns CDR1 SGHKS and CDR2 YYEKEE (reference sequence). Trimming pared 1 base from V and 2 bases from J, leaving 15 bases between. In nucleotides, the CDR3 is TGTGCCAGCAGCTTGAACAGGAGGGGAACTAACACTGAAGCTTTCTTT. It yields the protein CASSLNRRGTNTEAFF.

This clonotype appeared a few times. The chain carries TRBV20-1 and TRBJ2-2; 8 bases are shared with TRBD2. Germline CDR1 is DFQATT and CDR2 is SNEGSKA (reference sequence). This CDR3 spans 13 amino acids. J gave up 6 bases and V 5 bases, and 5 bases lay outside the gene matches. DNA for the CDR3: TGCAGTGCTTCGCACGGGGGGGCCGGGGAGCTGTTTTTT. It codes for CSASHGGAGELFF.

Points on this clonotype: An end of the junction differs from the germline gene, which may be a read error. The rearrangement uses TRBV28 and TRBJ2-5; 7 nucleotides match TRBD2. The CDR3 covers 16 residues. Looked up from germline, CDR1 is MDHEN and CDR2 is SYDVKM. In DNA form, the CDR3 reads TGTGCCATCAGTTTCCCCGGCCTAGCGGAACAAGAGACCCAGTACTTC. Encoded protein: CAISFPGLAEQETQYF.

J is TRBJ1-6 and V is TRBV12-3 or TRBV12-4; 7 positions match TRBD1. J gave up 10 bases and V 6 bases, and 9 bases lay outside the gene matches. The CDR3 sequence is 14 residues long. The CDR3 region has the DNA TGTGCCAGCAGCCCAGGGACAGAAAGGTCACCCCTCCACTTT. Protein sequence: CASSPGTERSPLHF.

This clonotype was counted at least ten times. The chain employs TRBV7-8 and TRBJ2-7, with D uncertain. The CDR3 extends over 12 amino acids. V dropped 5 bases and J dropped 0 bases, with 5 bases sitting between them. Looked up from germline, CDR1 is SGHVS and CDR2 is FQNEAQ. The CDR3 nucleotides read TGTGCCAGCAGCGGGGTCTCCTACGAGCAGTACTTC. This encodes CASSGVSYEQYF. Complete variable domain (other parts from reference TRBV7-8 and TRBJ2-7): GAGVSQSPRYKVAKRGQDVALRCDPISGHVSLFWYQQALGQGPEFLTYFQNEAQLDKSGLPSDRFFAERPEGSVSTLKIQRTQQEDSAVYLCASSGVSYEQYFGPGTRLTVT.

Regarding this clonotype: A single base separates this from a much larger clone, so it may be a read error. The chain uses TRBV12-3 or TRBV12-4 and TRBJ2-1; 8 nucleotides line up with TRBD2. There are 15 residues in the CDR3. DNA of the CDR3: TGTGCCAGCAGTTCCGGGGGGGCCTCGTACAAGGAGCAGTTCTTC. It yields the protein CASSSGGASYKEQFF.

J is TRBJ1-5 and V is TRBV18, with unresolved D. This CDR3 has 15 amino acids. Between the trimmed V and J ends, which lost 2 bases and 0 bases, there was a span of 8 bases. CDR1 and CDR2 from the germline V gene are KGHSH and LQKENI. CDR3 nucleotide sequence: TGTGCCAGCTCACCAAAGGGTTATAGCAATCAGCCCCAGCATTTT. Its translation: CASSPKGYSNQPQHF.

The CDR3 reads CASKLAEETQYF. The CDR3 DNA follows: TGTGCCAGCAAGCTAGCGGAAGAGACCCAGTACTTC. The rearrangement uses TRBV7-9 and TRBJ2-5, with 7 bases fitting TRBD2. Per germline, CDR1 SEHNR and CDR2 FQNEAQ (reference sequence). The V and J ends lost 7 bases and 3 bases, in that order; junction bases with no gene match: 2. The CDR3 consists of 12 residues.

This chain connects TRBV28 to TRBJ1-4, with TRBD1 matching over 7 bases. Per germline, CDR1 MDHEN and CDR2 SYDVKM. The CDR3 contains 15 residues. With 4 bases clipped from V and 5 bases from J, the junction kept 7 bases outside the gene matches. DNA for the CDR3: TGTGCCAGCAGTTCAGAGGACAGGAGGAATGAAAAACTGTTTTTT. Protein: CASSSEDRRNEKLFF. Filled out from reference TRBV28 and TRBJ1-4, the complete variable domain reads DVKVTQSSRYLVKRTGEKVFLECVQDMDHENMFWYRQDPGLGLRLIYFSYDVKMKEKGDIPEGYSVSREKKERFSLILESASTNQTSMYLCASSSEDRRNEKLFFGSGTQLSVL.

About this clonotype itself: This sequence is one base from a far larger clone and is likely a read error. The CDR3 DNA reads as TGTGACAGTAGTATCGGGACTGCGAACACTGAAGCTTTCTTT. Protein product: CDSSIGTANTEAFF. The chain carries TRBV19 and TRBJ1-1, with D possibly matching TRBD1 (5 bases). This CDR3 is 14 amino acids long. Germline V lookup: CDR1 LNHDA, CDR2 SQIVND (reference sequence). Full variable domain (missing parts from reference TRBV19 and TRBJ1-1): DGGITQSPKYLFRKEGQNVTLSCEQNLNHDAMYWYRQDPGQGLRLIYYSQIVNDFQKGDIAEGYSVSREKKESFPLTVTSAQKNPTAFYLCDSSIGTANTEAFFGQGTRLTVV.

The chain recombines TRBV6-2 or TRBV6-3 with TRBJ1-5; D gene ambiguous. Looked up from germline, CDR1 is MNHEY and CDR2 is SVGEGT. The CDR3 loop spans 15 amino acids. The germline V and J ends were trimmed by 1 base and 4 bases, with 11 bases remaining between them. The DNA for the CDR3 is TGTGCCAGCAGTTACTGGCCGGAATTAAATCAGCCCCAGCATTTT. Its translation is CASSYWPELNQPQHF.

This chain connects TRBV20-1 to TRBJ1-2; D is ambiguous. V was pared by 0 bases and J by 4 bases, with 6 bases between. Germline lookup yields CDR1 DFQATT and CDR2 SNEGSKA (reference sequence). The CDR3 runs to 12 residues. CDR3 coding DNA: TGCAGTGCTAGAGATCGGAGCTATGGCTACACCTTC. Translated: CSARDRSYGYTF.

In its sample, this clonotype was seen a few times. This chain links TRBV19 with TRBJ2-7; no definite D call. Germline-derived CDR1 and CDR2 are LNHDA and SQIVND (reference sequence). V lost 3 bases and J 0 bases, leaving 9 bases between the germline ends. This CDR3 spans 14 amino acids. CDR3 in amino acids: CASSITPGSYEQYF. The CDR3 DNA reads as TGTGCCAGTAGTATTACGCCTGGCTCCTACGAGCAGTACTTC. Full variable domain (rest looked up from reference TRBV19 and TRBJ2-7): DGGITQSPKYLFRKEGQNVTLSCEQNLNHDAMYWYRQDPGQGLRLIYYSQIVNDFQKGDIAEGYSVSREKKESFPLTVTSAQKNPTAFYLCASSITPGSYEQYFGPGTRLTVT.

In its sample, this clonotype was seen many times. The chain couples TRBV5-4 to TRBJ1-1; 9 bases match TRBD1. This CDR3 has 16 amino acids. Germline CDR1 and CDR2: SGHNT and YYREEE (reference sequence). After removal of 4 bases from V and 6 bases from J, the junction contained 13 bases not matched to a gene. Here the CDR3 DNA reads TGTGCCAGCAGCCGCGGCTGGGCGACAGGGGGTTCTGAAGCTTTCTTT. This translates into CASSRGWATGGSEAFF.

The chain employs TRBV6-1 and TRBJ1-5; 7 bases are a match to TRBD1. This CDR3 is built from 14 residues. In germline, CDR1 is MNHNS, CDR2 SASEGT. The ends lost 6 bases at V and 5 bases at J; junction bases unmatched: 7. Written as DNA, the CDR3 is TGTGCCAGCAGAATGGGACAGCGAGATCAGCCCCAGCATTTT. Translating it yields CASRMGQRDQPQHF.

The CDR3: CATSSLYRDEQYF. The CDR3 DNA follows: TGTGCCACCAGCTCTTTGTACAGGGACGAGCAGTACTTC. The chain has TRBV6-1 and TRBJ2-7, with D possibly being TRBD1 (6 bases). From germline, CDR1 is MNHNS and CDR2 SASEGT. The CDR3 contains 13 residues. V was shortened by 10 bases and J by 5 bases, with 18 bases between the two germline ends.

This clonotype was seen once. This chain uses TRBV4-1 with TRBJ2-7; 8 bases fit TRBD2. CDR1 MGHRA and CDR2 YSYEKL come from the germline V gene. The CDR3 totals 16 residues. V was pared by 0 bases and J by 2 bases, with 6 bases of the junction left unmatched. CDR3 protein: CASSQEAGGITYEQYF. In DNA, the CDR3 is TGCGCCAGCAGCCAAGAGGCGGGGGGAATAACCTACGAGCAGTACTTC.